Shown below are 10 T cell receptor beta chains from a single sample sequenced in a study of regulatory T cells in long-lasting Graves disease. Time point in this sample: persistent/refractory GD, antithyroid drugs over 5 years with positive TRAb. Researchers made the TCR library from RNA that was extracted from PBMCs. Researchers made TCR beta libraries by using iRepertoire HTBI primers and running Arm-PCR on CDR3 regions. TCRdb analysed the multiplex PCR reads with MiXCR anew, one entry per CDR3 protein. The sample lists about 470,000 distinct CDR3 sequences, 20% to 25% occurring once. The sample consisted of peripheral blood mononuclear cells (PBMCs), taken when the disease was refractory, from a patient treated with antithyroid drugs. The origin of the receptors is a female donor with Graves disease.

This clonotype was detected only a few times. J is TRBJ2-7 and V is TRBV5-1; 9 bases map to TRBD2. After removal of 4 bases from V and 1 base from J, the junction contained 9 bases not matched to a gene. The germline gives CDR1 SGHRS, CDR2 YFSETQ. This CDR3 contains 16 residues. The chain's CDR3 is CASSPVSSGTSYEQYF. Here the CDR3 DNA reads TGCGCCAGCAGCCCCGTCTCTAGCGGGACGTCCTACGAGCAGTACTTC.

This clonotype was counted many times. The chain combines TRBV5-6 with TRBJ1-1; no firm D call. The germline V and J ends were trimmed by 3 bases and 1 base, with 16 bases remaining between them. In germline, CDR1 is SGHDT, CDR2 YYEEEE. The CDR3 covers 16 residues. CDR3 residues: CASSSAREGANTEAFF. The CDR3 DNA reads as TGTGCCAGCAGCTCAGCCCGGGAAGGAGCGAACACTGAAGCTTTCTTT.

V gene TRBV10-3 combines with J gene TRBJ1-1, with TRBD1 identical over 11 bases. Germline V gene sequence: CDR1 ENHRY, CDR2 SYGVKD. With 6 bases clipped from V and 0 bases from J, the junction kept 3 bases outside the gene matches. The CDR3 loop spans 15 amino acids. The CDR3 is CAISRTGGLNTEAFF. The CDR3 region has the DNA TGTGCCATCAGCCGGACAGGGGGCCTGAACACTGAAGCTTTCTTT.

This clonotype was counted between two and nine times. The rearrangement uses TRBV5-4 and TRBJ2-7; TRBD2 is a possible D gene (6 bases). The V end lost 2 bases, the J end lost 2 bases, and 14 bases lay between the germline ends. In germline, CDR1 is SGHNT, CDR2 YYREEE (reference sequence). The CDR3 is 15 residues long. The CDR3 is CASSLDAGTTYEQYF. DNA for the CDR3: TGTGCCAGCAGCTTAGATGCGGGAACAACCTACGAGCAGTACTTC.

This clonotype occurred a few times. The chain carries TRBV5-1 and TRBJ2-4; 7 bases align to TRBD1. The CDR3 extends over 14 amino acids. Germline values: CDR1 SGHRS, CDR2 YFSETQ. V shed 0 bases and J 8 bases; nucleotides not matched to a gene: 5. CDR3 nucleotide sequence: TGCGCCAGCAGCTTGGAATCAGACAGGGACATTCAGTACTTC. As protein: CASSLESDRDIQYF.

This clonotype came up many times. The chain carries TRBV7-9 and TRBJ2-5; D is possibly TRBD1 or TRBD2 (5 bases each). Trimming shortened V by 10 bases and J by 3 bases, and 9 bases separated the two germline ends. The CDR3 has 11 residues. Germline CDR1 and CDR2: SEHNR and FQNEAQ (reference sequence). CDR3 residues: CATQGEETQYF. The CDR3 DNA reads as TGTGCCACCCAGGGAGAAGAGACCCAGTACTTC.

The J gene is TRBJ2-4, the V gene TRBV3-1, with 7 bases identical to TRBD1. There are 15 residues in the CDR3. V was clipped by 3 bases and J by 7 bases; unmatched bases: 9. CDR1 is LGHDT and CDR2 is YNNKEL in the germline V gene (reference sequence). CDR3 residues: CASSHDSLTGNIQYF. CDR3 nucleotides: TGTGCCAGCAGCCATGACTCCCTGACAGGGAACATTCAGTACTTC.

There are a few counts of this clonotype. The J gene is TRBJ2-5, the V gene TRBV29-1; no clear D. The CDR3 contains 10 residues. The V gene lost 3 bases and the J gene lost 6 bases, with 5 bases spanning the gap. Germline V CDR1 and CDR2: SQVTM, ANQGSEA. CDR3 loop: CSVEEQTQYF. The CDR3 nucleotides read TGCAGCGTTGAGGAACAGACCCAGTACTTC.

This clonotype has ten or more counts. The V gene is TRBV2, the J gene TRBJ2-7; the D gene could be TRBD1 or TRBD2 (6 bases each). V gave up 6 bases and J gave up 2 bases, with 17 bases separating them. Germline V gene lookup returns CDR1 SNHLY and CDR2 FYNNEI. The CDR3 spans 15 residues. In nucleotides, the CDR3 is TGTGCCAGCAGCGTTGGAGGGGGGACAACCTACGAGCAGTACTTC. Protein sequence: CASSVGGGTTYEQYF.

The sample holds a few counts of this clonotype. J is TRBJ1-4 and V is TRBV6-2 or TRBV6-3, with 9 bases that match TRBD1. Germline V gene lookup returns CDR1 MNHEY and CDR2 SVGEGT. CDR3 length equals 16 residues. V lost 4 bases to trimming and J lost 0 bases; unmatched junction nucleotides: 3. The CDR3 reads CASSWGQGPTNEKLFF. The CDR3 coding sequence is TGTGCCAGCAGTTGGGGACAGGGACCAACTAATGAAAAACTGTTTTTT.